This T cell receptor beta chain was retrieved from a study of vaccination and CD4 T cells after COVID-19. The Oncomine TCR Beta short-read assay sequenced DNA from cultured CD4+ T cells. Extraction of genomic DNA was performed on cultured CD4+ T cells. TCRdb reprocessed the PCR reads via MiXCR and lists one record per CDR3 protein. The sample carries about 3,400 distinct CDR3 sequences, 35% to 55% recorded once. The treatment here: roughly 11-day PBMC culture with coronavirus spike peptide pools or control peptides (ViraFEST assay). Around 2.1 million PBMCs went into each well for culture with approximately 9.4 IU/ml IL-2 and around 9.6 ug/ml peptide pools. This CDR3 spans 13 amino acids. The V gene's germline CDR1 is MNHEY and CDR2 SVGEGT. Trimming took off 10 bases at V and 5 bases at J, with 18 bases between the two ends. This clonotype was counted a single time. The antigen is not known.

The sequencing sample was made of CD4+ T cells from blood, cultured in vitro. This receptor was taken from a human donor who had recovered from COVID-19. This sequence joins TRBV6-2 or TRBV6-3 and TRBJ2-7; no clear D gene. The CDR3 nucleotides are TGTGCCACTCAAACGTGGGGTTCCCACGAGCAGTACTTC. Its translation: CATQTWGSHEQYF.